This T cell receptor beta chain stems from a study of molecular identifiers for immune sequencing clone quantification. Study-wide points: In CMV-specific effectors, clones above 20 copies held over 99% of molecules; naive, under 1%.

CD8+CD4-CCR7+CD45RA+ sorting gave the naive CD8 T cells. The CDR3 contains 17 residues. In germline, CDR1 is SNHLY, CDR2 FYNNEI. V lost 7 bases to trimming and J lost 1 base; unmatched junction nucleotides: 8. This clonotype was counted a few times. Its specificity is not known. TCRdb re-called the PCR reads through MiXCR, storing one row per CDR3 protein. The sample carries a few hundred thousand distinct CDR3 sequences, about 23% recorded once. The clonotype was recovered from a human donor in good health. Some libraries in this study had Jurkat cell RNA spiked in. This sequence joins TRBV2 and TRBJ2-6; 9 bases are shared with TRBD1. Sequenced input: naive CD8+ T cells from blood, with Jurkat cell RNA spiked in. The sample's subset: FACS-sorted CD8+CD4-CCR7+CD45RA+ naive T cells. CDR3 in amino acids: CASTRTGELSGANVLTF. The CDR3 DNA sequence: TGTGCCAGCACCCGGACAGGGGAGCTATCTGGGGCCAACGTCCTGACTTTC.